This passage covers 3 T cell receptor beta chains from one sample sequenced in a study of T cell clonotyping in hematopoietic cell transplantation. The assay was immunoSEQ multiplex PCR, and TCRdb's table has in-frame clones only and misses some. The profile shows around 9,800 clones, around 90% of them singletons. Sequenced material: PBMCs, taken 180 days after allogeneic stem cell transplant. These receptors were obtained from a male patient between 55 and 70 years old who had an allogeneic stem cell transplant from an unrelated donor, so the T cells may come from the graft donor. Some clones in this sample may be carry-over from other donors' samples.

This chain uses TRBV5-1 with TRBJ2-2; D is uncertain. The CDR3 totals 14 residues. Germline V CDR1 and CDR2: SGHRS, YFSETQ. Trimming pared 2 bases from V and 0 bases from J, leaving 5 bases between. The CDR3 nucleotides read TGCGCCAGCAGCTTCGGACCGAACACCGGGGAGCTGTTTTTT. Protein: CASSFGPNTGELFF.

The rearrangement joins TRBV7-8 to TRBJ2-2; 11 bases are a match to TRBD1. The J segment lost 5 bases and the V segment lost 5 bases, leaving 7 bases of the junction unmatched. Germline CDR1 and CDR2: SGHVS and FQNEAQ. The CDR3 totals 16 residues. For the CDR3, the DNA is TGTGCCAGCAGCCCAGGGACAGGGGGGTTAACCGGGGAGCTGTTTTTT. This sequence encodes CASSPGTGGLTGELFF.

The CDR3 loop reads CSVARGNTEAFF. The CDR3 DNA reads TGCAGCGTCGCCCGAGGAAACACTGAAGCTTTCTTT. This chain links TRBV29-1 with TRBJ1-1; no firm D call. The CDR3 runs to 12 residues. The germline V gene has CDR1 SQVTM and CDR2 ANQGSEA. The V end was cut by 6 bases, the J end by 2 bases, with 10 bases between.